This T cell receptor (beta chain) came from a study of cytomegalovirus exposure and HLA in healthy donors. The germline CDR1 and CDR2 sequences are SGHAT and FQDESV (reference sequence). J lost 3 bases, V lost 3 bases, and 5 bases had no gene match. The CDR3 length is 15 residues. Unrecorded immune exposure was likely among donors, who were nominally healthy when sampled. Primers included in the PCR were 60 Vbeta and 13 Jbeta primers. Some clones are missing from TCRdb's copy, which holds only in-frame ones; the method was immunoSEQ multiplex PCR. Of hundreds of thousands of clones in the sample, over 70% were seen once.

This TCR was sampled from a woman in her fifties or sixties in good health and CMV-seropositive. V is TRBV11-1 and J is TRBJ2-1, with TRBD1 matching over 7 bases. The sample consisted of PBMCs. The CDR3 bases are TGTGCCAGCAGCTTCCAGCAGGGGGTCTACAATGAGCAGTTCTTC. This sequence encodes CASSFQQGVYNEQFF.